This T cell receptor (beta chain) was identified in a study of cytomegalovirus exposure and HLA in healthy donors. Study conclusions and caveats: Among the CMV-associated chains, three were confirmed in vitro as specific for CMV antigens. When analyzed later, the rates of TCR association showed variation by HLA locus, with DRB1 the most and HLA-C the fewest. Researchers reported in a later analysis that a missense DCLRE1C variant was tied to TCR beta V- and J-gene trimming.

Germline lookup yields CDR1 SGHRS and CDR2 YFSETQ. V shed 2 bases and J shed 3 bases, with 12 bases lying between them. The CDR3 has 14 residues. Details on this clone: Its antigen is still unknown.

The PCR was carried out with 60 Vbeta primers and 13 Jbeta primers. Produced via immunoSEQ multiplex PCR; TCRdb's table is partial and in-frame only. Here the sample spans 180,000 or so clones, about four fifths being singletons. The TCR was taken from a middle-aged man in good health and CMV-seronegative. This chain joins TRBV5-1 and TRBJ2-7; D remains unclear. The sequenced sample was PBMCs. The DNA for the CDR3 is TGCGCCAGCAGCTTCACGACAATTAGCTACGAGCAGTACTTC. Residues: CASSFTTISYEQYF.